This T cell receptor (beta chain) originates from a study of radiation and T cells in renal cell carcinoma. Study summary: Nephrectomy followed 15 Gy stereotactic body radiation by 4 weeks. Whole-study results and caveats: Baseline intratumoral clonotype presence is unknown without pretreatment biopsies. Top tumor clonotypes rose in blood 2 weeks post-radiation, then contracted.

Germline V gene data show CDR1 as SGHAT and CDR2 as FQNNGV. Trimming cost V 1 base and J 1 base; bases outside gene matches: 4. The CDR3 extends over 16 amino acids. Time point of the sample: baseline pretreatment blood. Treatment: 15 Gy SBRT to primary tumor, nephrectomy 4 weeks later. The tumor was a clear cell renal cell carcinoma. The method was immunoSEQ multiplex PCR; TCRdb's version includes in-frame clones alone and lacks a portion of them. The data contain 90,000 to 100,000 clones, around 88% of them singletons. Details on this clone: Its antigen is unknown.

The chain joins TRBV11-2 to TRBJ1-1; the match to TRBD1 covers 9 bases. This TCR came from a man aged 50 or older with renal cell carcinoma. The sequences come from blood, collected from a patient whose treatment included radiotherapy and nephrectomy. This CDR3 is CASSLGTGAGNTEAFF. The CDR3, as DNA: TGTGCCAGCAGCTTAGGGACAGGGGCTGGGAACACTGAAGCTTTCTTT.